The clone carrying this T cell receptor (beta chain) was seen once. Its target is unknown. The record originates from a study of shared clonotypes between healthy human individuals. Generated by immunoSEQ multiplex PCR, the TCRdb table keeps only in-frame clones and is missing some. The sample contains about 2.2 million clones, 90% to 95% of which appear only once. Overall study results and limits: In general, naive subsets displayed greater estimated richness than memory subsets did. The study sampled only blood, and tissue repertoires likely differ. Among donors, sharing of clonotypes was expected to be affected by sequencing depth.

Naivety among CD8 cells was defined by CD45RO negativity and positive CCR7 selection, thereby excluding terminally differentiated effector memory CD45RA+ cells. Sample: naive CD8+ T cells from PBMCs. This clonotype was sampled from a man between 18 and 35 years old in good health. Some clones in this sample may be carry-over from other donors' samples.

In nucleotides, the CDR3 is TGTGCCAGCAGCTTAAATTCATTTCGAGGCCGGGTGACCTACGAGCAGTACTTC. Protein product: CASSLNSFRGRVTYEQYF. The rearrangement links TRBV13 to TRBJ2-7; D is unclear. V was cut by 2 bases and J by 2 bases, with 22 bases left in between. CDR3 size: 18 residues. The germline gives CDR1 PRHDT, CDR2 FYEKMQ (reference sequence).